These T cell receptor beta chains were read from a single sample in a study of chemoradiotherapy in HPV16-positive cancers. The repertoire was sequenced with immunoSEQ multiplex PCR; TCRdb's copy has only in-frame clones and lacks some. The profile shows about 7,200 clones, about three quarters of them singletons. This material was collected from a patient who underwent chemoradiotherapy. These receptors all stem from a human donor with HPV-associated anogenital cancer. The CDR3 runs from the conserved cysteine through the conserved F or W. The D gene is left open where the match is weak. Where a row states a size, it is once, few, many or the class of an expanded clone; other rows omit it.

TRBV2,TRBJ2-3,-,-,TGTGCCAGCAGTGGATTGGGGGGAGCGCCAGATACGCAGTATTTT,CASSGLGGAPDTQYF
TRBV9,TRBJ2-1,-,-,TGTGCCAGCGGATACCAGGACAATGAGCAGTTCTTC,CASGYQDNEQFF
TRBV5-1,TRBJ2-7,-,TRBD1,TGCGCCAGCAGCTTTCCGGGACAGGGTCGCGAGCAGTACTTC,CASSFPGQGREQYF
TRBV7-9,TRBJ1-4,-,-,TGTGCCAGCAGCTTAATATTAGAAAAACTGTTTTTT,CASSLILEKLFF
TRBV9,TRBJ2-2,-,-,TGTGCCAGCAGCGTAGCCGGGGCAAGCACCGGGGAGCTGTTTTTT,CASSVAGASTGELFF
TRBV20-1,TRBJ2-3,-,TRBD2,TGCAGTGCTGGGGGGGAAGATACGCAGTATTTT,CSAGGEDTQYF
TRBV6-5,TRBJ2-7,few,TRBD1,TGTGCCAGCGCGAGGGACAGCTCCTACGAGCAGTACTTC,CASARDSSYEQYF
TRBV6-5,TRBJ1-5,-,-,TGTGCCAGCAGCGGGACGTCGGGAGGCCAGCCCCAGCATTTT,CASSGTSGGQPQHF
TRBV6-6,TRBJ1-6,-,-,TGTGCCAGCAGCTCCAGGGAGTACTCCTATAATTCACCCCTCCACTTT,CASSSREYSYNSPLHF
TRBV10-3,TRBJ2-2,-,-,TGTGCCATCAGCCTAGCTACCGGGGAGCTGTTTTTT,CAISLATGELFF
TRBV7-2,TRBJ2-3,-,TRBD2,TGTGCCAGCAGCTTAACTAGCGGGGGGGCAGGGGCAGATACGCAGTATTTT,CASSLTSGGAGADTQYF
TRBV7-8,TRBJ2-7,-,-,TGTGCCAGCAGCTTATTTGCGGGGAGCTCCTACGAGCAGTACTTC,CASSLFAGSSYEQYF
TRBV10-3,TRBJ1-2,-,-,TGTGCCATCAGTGAGCGGGGGAGGGATGTCGGGGGCTACACCTTC,CAISERGRDVGGYTF
TRBV18,TRBJ2-3,-,TRBD1,TGTGCCAGCTCCCCAACAGGGGACCGCACAGATACGCAGTATTTT,CASSPTGDRTDTQYF
TRBV19,TRBJ2-7,-,-,TGTGCCAGTAGTAAGGGGGTATACGAAGAGCAGTACTTC,CASSKGVYEEQYF
TRBV5-4,TRBJ1-2,-,TRBD1,TGTGCCAGCAGCTACCCAGGACAGGGAGCATATGGCTACACCTTC,CASSYPGQGAYGYTF
TRBV18,TRBJ1-1,-,TRBD1,TGTGCCAGCTCCGAGAGGACAGGGCACACTGAAGCTTTCTTT,CASSERTGHTEAFF
TRBV11-3,TRBJ2-1,-,-,TGTGCCAGCAGCTTCCCGGGGAATAATGAGCAGTTCTTC,CASSFPGNNEQFF
TRBV7-8,TRBJ1-1,-,-,TGTGCCAGCAGCTATTACGTAATGGGAACTGAAGCTTTCTTT,CASSYYVMGTEAFF
TRBV28,TRBJ1-4,-,-,TGTGCCAGCAGACAGACCGGGGACAAGGGTAAACTGTTTTTT,CASRQTGDKGKLFF
TRBV5-6,TRBJ2-1,-,TRBD2,TGTGCCAGCAGCTTGGAGGCTAGCGGGGGTTACCGTCGCGGCAATGAGCAGTTCTTC,CASSLEASGGYRRGNEQFF
TRBV7-6,TRBJ1-2,-,-,TGTGCCAGCAGCCCCCGCGAGGGCCCATATGGCTACACCTTC,CASSPREGPYGYTF